A single sample is the source of the 8 T cell receptor beta chains below, sequenced in a study of T cell responses to AZD1222 COVID-19 vaccine. Profiling relied on immunoSEQ multiplex PCR, and the TCRdb table lists in-frame clones only, not all of them. Counted here are about 110,000 clones, 90% occurring once; the ten biggest clones make up 8%. The sequencing here drew on peripheral blood, taken 28 days after the second AZD1222 dose. These receptors all come from an adult who received the AZD1222 COVID-19 vaccine.

This chain's CDR3 is CASSDGDRGGNQPQHF. The CDR3 nucleotides are TGTGCCAGCTCAGACGGGGACAGGGGCGGCAATCAGCCCCAGCATTTT. The chain recombines TRBV18 with TRBJ1-5; 10 nucleotides match TRBD1. V shed 5 bases, J shed 2 bases, and the junction held 6 bases outside the gene matches. The CDR3 covers 16 residues. CDR1 and CDR2 from the germline V gene are KGHSH and LQKENI.

Comments on this clone: The junction differs from germline at one of its ends, possibly a read error. The chain carries TRBV30 and TRBJ1-4, with D possibly TRBD1 on 5 matching bases. CDR3 length: 17 amino acids. CDR1 and CDR2 from the germline V gene are GTSNPN and SVGIG (reference sequence). CDR3 residues: CAWSVLGGRGTNEKLFF. Here the CDR3 DNA reads TGTGCCTGGAGTGTACTTGGGGGGAGGGGAACTAATGAAAAGCTGTTTTTT.

This chain uses TRBV25-1 with TRBJ2-2, with 7 bases aligning to TRBD1. This CDR3 is built from 15 residues. V lost 4 bases, J lost 4 bases, and 6 bases stayed unmatched. Germline loops: CDR1 MGHDK, CDR2 SYGVNS. The CDR3 bases are TGTGCCAGCAGTGGCCGACAGGGCTTCACCGGGGAGCTGTTTTTT. Translated: CASSGRQGFTGELFF.

The V call is TRBV7-9, the J call TRBJ1-1; D remains unclear. V shed 5 bases and J shed 2 bases, with 15 bases lying between them. CDR1 and CDR2 from the germline V gene are SEHNR and FQNEAQ (reference sequence). This CDR3 spans 15 amino acids. As DNA, the CDR3 is TGTGCCAGCAGCCCCCAGACGGGAGTAAACACTGAAGCTTTCTTT. Encoded protein: CASSPQTGVNTEAFF.

V gene TRBV25-1 combines with J gene TRBJ1-2, with D unclear. The CDR3 loop spans 14 amino acids. Trimming shortened V by 4 bases and J by 4 bases, and 13 bases separated the two germline ends. Germline loops: CDR1 MGHDK, CDR2 SYGVNS. The CDR3: CASSGASPPYGYTF. The CDR3 nucleotides read TGTGCCAGCAGTGGGGCCTCCCCTCCCTATGGCTACACCTTC.

The chain couples TRBV9 to TRBJ2-5; the D gene is possibly TRBD1 (5 bases). The CDR3 is 13 amino acids. Germline V gene sequence: CDR1 SGDLS, CDR2 YYNGEE. Trimming stripped 4 bases from V and 5 bases from J, with 12 bases between. CDR3 DNA: TGTGCCAGCAGCCCTACCTCAGGGGAGACCCAGTACTTC. The encoded protein is CASSPTSGETQYF.

This clone was recorded only once. The rearrangement joins TRBV18 to TRBJ1-3; no clear D gene. Germline loops: CDR1 KGHSH, CDR2 LQKENI. This CDR3 region has 16 residues. V lost 0 bases and J 1 base, leaving 10 bases between the germline ends. CDR3 DNA sequence: TGTGCCAGCTCACCACCTAACAGAAAATCTGGAAACACCATATATTTT. It codes for CASSPPNRKSGNTIYF.

On this clone itself: The junction and the germline gene differ at one end; a read error may be behind it. V gene TRBV7-7 combines with J gene TRBJ2-2; tentative D call: TRBD1 (5 bases). Germline V gene sequence: CDR1 SSHAT, CDR2 FNYEAQ (reference sequence). This CDR3 has 16 amino acids. The CDR3 region is CASSLGAGQFTGELFF. For the CDR3, the DNA is TGTGCTAGCAGCTTAGGGGCAGGGCAGTTCACCGGGGAGCTGTTTTTT.